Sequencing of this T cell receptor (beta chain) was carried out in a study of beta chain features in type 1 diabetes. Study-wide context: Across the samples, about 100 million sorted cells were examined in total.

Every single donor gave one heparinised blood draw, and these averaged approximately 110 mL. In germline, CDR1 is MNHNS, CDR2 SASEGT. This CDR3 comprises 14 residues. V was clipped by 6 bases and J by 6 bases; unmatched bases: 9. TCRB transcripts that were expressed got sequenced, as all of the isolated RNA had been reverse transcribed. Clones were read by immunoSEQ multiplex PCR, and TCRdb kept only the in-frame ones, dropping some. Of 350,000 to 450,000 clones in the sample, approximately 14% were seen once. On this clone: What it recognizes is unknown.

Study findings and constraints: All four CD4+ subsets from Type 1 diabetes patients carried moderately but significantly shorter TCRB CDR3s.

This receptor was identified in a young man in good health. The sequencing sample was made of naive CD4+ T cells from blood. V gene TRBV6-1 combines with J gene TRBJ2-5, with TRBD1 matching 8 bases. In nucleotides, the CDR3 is TGTGCCAGCAGAAAGACAGGGGATCGGAAGACCCAGTACTTC. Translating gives CASRKTGDRKTQYF.